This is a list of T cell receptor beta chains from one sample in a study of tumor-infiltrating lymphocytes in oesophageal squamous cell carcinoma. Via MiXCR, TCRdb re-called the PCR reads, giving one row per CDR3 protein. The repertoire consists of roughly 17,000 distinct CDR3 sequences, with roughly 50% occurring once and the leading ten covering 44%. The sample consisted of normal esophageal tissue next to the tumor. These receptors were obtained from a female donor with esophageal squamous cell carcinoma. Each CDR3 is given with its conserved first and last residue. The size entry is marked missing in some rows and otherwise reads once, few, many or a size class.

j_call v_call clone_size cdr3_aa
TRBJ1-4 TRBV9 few CASSPTGGPTNEKLFF
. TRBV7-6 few CASSLVGTGAYNEQFF
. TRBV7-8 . CASSLDRTGVDEQYF
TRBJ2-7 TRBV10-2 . CASRGGSSYEQYF
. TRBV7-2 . CASSYSGTTYEQYF
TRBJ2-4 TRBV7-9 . CASSLDGGASDEQYF
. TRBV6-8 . CASIGTGGKNYEQFF
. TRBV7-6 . CASSPLNEQYF
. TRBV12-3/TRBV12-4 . CASSQGREQFF
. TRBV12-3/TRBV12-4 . CASSFTRLAGEQFF
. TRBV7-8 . CASSGRGDPAYNEQFF
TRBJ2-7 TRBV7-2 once CASSFERNEQYF
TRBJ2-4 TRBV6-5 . CASSYNVDRRNIQYF
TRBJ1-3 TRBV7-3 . CASSPMGGVHEQYFGPGTIYF
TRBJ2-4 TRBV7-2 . CASSFGEAGVTKNIQYF
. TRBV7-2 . CASSLATSGSSYEQYF
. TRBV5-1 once CASSPFGPRQGALYEQYF
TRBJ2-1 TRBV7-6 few CASSLGTAYNEQFF
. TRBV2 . CASMSGGNSYEQYF
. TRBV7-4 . CAALASGRETQYF
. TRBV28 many CASRGTNYGYTF
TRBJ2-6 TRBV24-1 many CATTSSGAGANVLTF
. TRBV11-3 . CASSLGDTEAFF
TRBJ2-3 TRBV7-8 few CASSFGDTTDTQYF
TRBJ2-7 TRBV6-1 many CASSKSVAGGIYEQYF
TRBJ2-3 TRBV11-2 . CASSLVGGTSTDTQYF
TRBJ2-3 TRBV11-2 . CASTSLGQGDPTGELYF
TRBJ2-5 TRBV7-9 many CASSPAPPWTGMRETQYF
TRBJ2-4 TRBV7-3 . CASSSGLAPNEQYF
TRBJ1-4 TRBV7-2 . CASRQGATNEKLFF
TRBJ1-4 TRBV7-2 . CASSLGQGGEKLFF
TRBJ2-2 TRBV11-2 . CASSASDLTNGELFF
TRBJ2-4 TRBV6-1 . CASSEMTMGNSPLHF
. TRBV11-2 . CASRRRQGAETQYF
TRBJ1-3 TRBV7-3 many CASSPKRGPGNTIYF
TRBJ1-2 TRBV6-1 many CASREWTGANYGYTF
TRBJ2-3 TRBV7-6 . CASSPSRDRVATQYF
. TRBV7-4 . CASSYRGPSGTYEQYF
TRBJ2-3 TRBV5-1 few CASSLGKGWDRGDTQYF
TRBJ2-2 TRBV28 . CASSLNVIGELFF
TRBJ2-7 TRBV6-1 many CASRPQASGYYEQYF
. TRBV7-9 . CASKDTREEGYEQYF